This entry lists 10 T cell receptor beta chains sequenced from one sample in a study of blood T cell repertoires in COVID-19. Clones were sequenced by immunoSEQ multiplex PCR, and TCRdb holds only the in-frame ones, with some missing. This sample has roughly 160,000 clones, with 83% found just once. Material: peripheral blood. The origin of the receptors is a woman older than 75 with acute or convalescent COVID-19.

The rearrangement links TRBV29-1 to TRBJ2-4, with D hard to call. Germline V CDR1 and CDR2: SQVTM, ANQGSEA. This CDR3 has 12 amino acids. V was clipped by 7 bases and J by 0 bases, with 7 bases between them. This CDR3 reads CSGALAKNIQYF. CDR3 coding DNA: TGCAGCGGGGCCTTAGCCAAAAACATTCAGTACTTC.

This clone was detected only once. This chain uses TRBV18 with TRBJ1-1; D possibly corresponds to TRBD1 (5 bases). The CDR3 covers 13 residues. Looked up from germline, CDR1 is KGHSH and CDR2 is LQKENI. Deletions cut 8 bases from V and 1 base from J, with 11 bases between. CDR3 loop: CASRGGENTEAFF. As DNA, the CDR3 is TGTGCCAGCCGGGGGGGGGAGAACACTGAAGCTTTCTTT.

The chain carries TRBV2 and TRBJ2-5, with a possible D match to TRBD1 (6 bases). The CDR3 is 14 amino acids. Germline CDR1 SNHLY, CDR2 FYNNEI. V lost 4 bases and J 5 bases, leaving 14 bases between the germline ends. The CDR3: CASSGYRVSETQYF. The CDR3 DNA reads as TGTGCCAGCAGTGGGTACAGGGTAAGCGAGACCCAGTACTTC.

This chain joins TRBV6-2 or TRBV6-3 and TRBJ2-7; TRBD1 matches at 7 bases. V dropped 2 bases and J dropped 2; count of bases not matched to a gene: 6. The CDR3 spans 15 residues. The germline V gene has CDR1 MNHEY and CDR2 SVGEGT. The CDR3 here is CASSYPGQATYEQYF. Written as DNA, the CDR3 is TGTGCCAGCAGTTACCCCGGACAGGCAACCTACGAGCAGTACTTC.

The chain employs TRBV27 and TRBJ2-7; 10 nucleotides agree with TRBD2. This CDR3 is built from 17 residues. Germline values: CDR1 MNHEY, CDR2 SMNVEV (reference sequence). V lost 0 bases and J lost 1; bases outside the gene matches: 6. The CDR3 sequence is CASSLSNGLADSYEQYF. The CDR3 DNA follows: TGTGCCAGCAGTTTATCGAACGGACTAGCGGATTCCTACGAGCAGTACTTC.

The V and J genes are TRBV30 and TRBJ1-1; D may be TRBD1 (6 bases). Germline loops: CDR1 GTSNPN, CDR2 SVGIG (reference sequence). Trimming stripped 3 bases from V and 0 bases from J, with 14 bases between. This CDR3 is 15 amino acids long. The CDR3 DNA reads as TGTGCCTGGAGGGTCAAGGACAGTTTGAACACTGAAGCTTTCTTT. Encoded protein: CAWRVKDSLNTEAFF.

The gene calls are TRBV3-1 (or the pseudogene TRBV3-2) and TRBJ1-1; D ambiguous. The germline V and J ends were trimmed by 5 bases and 1 base, with 8 bases remaining between them. The CDR3 totals 13 residues. Germline loops: CDR1 LGHDT, CDR2 YNNKEL (reference sequence). CDR3 bases: TGTGCCAGCAGCTTACAGACGAACACTGAAGCTTTCTTT. Its protein is CASSLQTNTEAFF.

The chain recombines TRBV4-2 with TRBJ2-7; the D gene is possibly TRBD1 (7 bases). The CDR3 covers 15 residues. V lost 5 bases and J 5 bases, leaving 19 bases between the germline ends. Germline V gene data show CDR1 as LGHNA and CDR2 as YNFKEQ. This CDR3 is CASSTRQGRGDEQYF. The CDR3 nucleotides are TGTGCCAGCAGCACTCGACAGGGAAGGGGGGACGAGCAGTACTTC.

This clone was counted between two and nine times. The CDR3 spells CASSPSTESYEQYF. CDR3 nucleotide sequence: TGTGCCAGCTCACCCTCGACGGAGTCCTACGAGCAGTACTTC. This chain uses TRBV18 with TRBJ2-7; the D is unclear. The CDR3 spans 14 residues. Looked up from germline, CDR1 is KGHSH and CDR2 is LQKENI. The germline V and J ends were trimmed by 3 bases and 1 base, with 10 bases remaining between them. The complete variable domain, with remaining parts taken from reference TRBV18 and TRBJ2-7, reads NAGVMQNPRHLVRRRGQEARLRCSPMKGHSHVYWYRQLPEEGLKFMVYLQKENIIDESGMPKERFSAEFPKEGPSILRIQQVVRGDSAAYFCASSPSTESYEQYFGPGTRLTVT.

This rearrangement joins TRBV5-1 to TRBJ2-7; D may be TRBD2 (6 bases). Germline lookup yields CDR1 SGHRS and CDR2 YFSETQ. This CDR3 is 15 amino acids long. Trimming took off 0 bases at V and 2 bases at J, with 12 bases between the two ends. The CDR3 loop is CASSLASGPAYEQYF. The CDR3 DNA is TGCGCCAGCAGCTTGGCAAGCGGGCCGGCCTACGAGCAGTACTTC.